A single sample is the source of the 2 T cell receptor beta chains below, sequenced in a study of control samples from healthy donors and cancer patients. Sequenced by immunoSEQ multiplex PCR; TCRdb stores in-frame clones only, minus some. The profile shows some 40,000 clones, less than 95% of them singletons. Sequencing was performed on blood. All receptors derive from a man aged 55 to 70 in good health.

The chain is built from TRBV2 and TRBJ2-7, with 7 bases identical to TRBD1. Losses at the gene ends were 3 bases for V and 4 bases for J; bases not matched to a gene: 9. The CDR3 consists of 15 residues. Germline-derived CDR1 and CDR2 are SNHLY and FYNNEI. The CDR3 sequence is CASSDPYRGIYEQYF. In DNA, the CDR3 is TGTGCCAGCAGTGACCCCTACAGGGGAATATACGAGCAGTACTTC.

V is TRBV24-1 and J is TRBJ1-3; unclear D gene. The V and J ends lost 9 bases and 7 bases respectively, with 18 bases between them. The CDR3 has 14 residues. Germline values: CDR1 KGHDR, CDR2 SFDVKD. The CDR3 is CATDKAARCNTIYF. The CDR3 DNA is TGTGCCACCGACAAGGCCGCTCGGTGTAACACCATATATTTT.